This T cell receptor beta chain was found in a study of blood T cell repertoires in COVID-19. Study background: The United States, Italy and Spain supplied acute and convalescent COVID-19 samples. Sources were T cells, B-cell-depleted T cells, or PBMCs; the material itself was cDNA or gDNA.

The germline V gene has CDR1 LGHDT and CDR2 YNNKEL (reference sequence). Trimming removed 1 base at V and 0 bases at J, with 19 bases between. The CDR3 is 18 residues long. In the original workflow: Nucleated cell number was recorded as an estimate derived from reference gene primer amplification. Assay used: immunoSEQ multiplex PCR; TCRdb lists only in-frame clones, some missing. V and J calls and clone size are those listed in that table; D and trimming were worked out from the DNA. The repertoire holds a few hundred thousand clones, about 80% seen once, with approximately 9% in the top ten. The specimen sequenced was peripheral blood. This clonotype was sampled from a human donor in a cohort sampled during active COVID-19. This chain uses TRBV3-1 (or the pseudogene TRBV3-2) with TRBJ2-7, with D possibly being TRBD1 (6 bases). CDR3 sequence: CASSQGLLGARSSYEQYF. The DNA of the CDR3 is TGTGCCAGCAGCCAAGGGCTTCTGGGGGCCAGGAGCTCCTACGAGCAGTACTTC.